This paragraph reports one T cell receptor (beta chain). No antigen is known for it. The CDR3 covers 14 residues. Germline V gene data show CDR1 as SQVTM and CDR2 as ANQGSEA. This specimen comes from a study of T cells expressing NK-cell markers. Study-wide background: One of the eight sequenced donors was seronegative, whereas the other seven were HCMV-seropositive. Overall study results and limits: Researchers report these clonotypes also headed the CD3+CD56-NKG2C+ fraction in several donors.

TCRdb re-called the 5' RACE reads; one entry per CDR3 protein, DNA not given. This sample's clone table lists about 120,000 distinct CDR3 sequences. Sequencing input: blood T cells: a sorted CD56 or NKG2C T cell subset, CD4+ or CD8+ T cells, or bulk PBMC T cells (not recorded which). This TCR was sampled from a woman aged 18 to 75 in good health. This chain joins TRBV29-1 and TRBJ2-7; with no DNA, the TCRdb D assignment of TRBD1 cannot be verified. This CDR3 is CSVEVGRGTYEQYF.